The sequence of this TCR beta chain was determined in a study of CD8+ T cells in alopecia areata. On the study more broadly: Tofacitinib administration to treated patients was oral, at 5 to 10 mg twice daily. Findings and caveats of the study: Normal scalp showed lower clonality than lesional scalp, especially alopecia totalis/universalis. Persistence during tofacitinib was seen for many expanded lesional clones in scalp and blood. For baseline CD8+ expansion, any link to response stays uncertain with one nonresponder.

Notes on this clone: The antigen is undetermined.

Extraction and reverse transcription of RNA yielded cDNA as the sequencing template. TCRdb's copy holds only in-frame clones and misses some; the assay was immunoSEQ multiplex PCR. The table has about 100,000 clones, roughly 84% seen once. Stated treatment: oral pan-JAK inhibitor, 5-10 mg twice daily. This clonotype originated in a human donor with alopecia areata. Sequencing was performed on CD8+ T cells sorted from blood, taken at week 24, from a patient treated with tofacitinib.

CDR3 in DNA: TGCGCCAGCAGCCAAGAGTACGCCAGCCCACAAGGACCCCTCCACTTT. It translates to CASSQEYASPQGPLHF. The rearrangement joins TRBV4-1 to TRBJ1-6, with unresolved D. V was clipped by 0 bases and J by 12 bases, with 18 bases between them. Per the germline V gene, CDR1 is MGHRA and CDR2 is YSYEKL. This CDR3 comprises 16 residues.